This T cell receptor (beta chain) comes out of a study of cytomegalovirus exposure and HLA in healthy donors. About the study: Later, an analysis reported that the 95 to 150 validation repertoires had used the same platform as the approximately 660 first-cohort repertoires. Study observations and caveats: Rare TCR sequences predominated, though certain public TCRs were found in many donors.

The CDR3 has 17 residues. V lost 1 base, J lost 6 bases, and 12 bases stayed unmatched. Germline V gives CDR1 SGHRS, CDR2 YFSETQ. Profiling relied on immunoSEQ multiplex PCR, and the TCRdb table lists in-frame clones only, not all of them. The sample holds about 83,000 clones; approximately 96% are singletons and the top ten take approximately 1.3%. As concerns this clone: Its specificity is not known.

The chain is built from TRBV5-1 and TRBJ2-2; 7 bases line up with TRBD2. Sequencing was performed on PBMCs. This clonotype originated in a woman aged 18 to 35 in good health and CMV-seronegative. This CDR3 is CASSLNLLTGGPGELFF. In nucleotides, the CDR3 is TGCGCCAGCAGCTTGAACCTCCTGACGGGGGGTCCCGGGGAGCTGTTTTTT.